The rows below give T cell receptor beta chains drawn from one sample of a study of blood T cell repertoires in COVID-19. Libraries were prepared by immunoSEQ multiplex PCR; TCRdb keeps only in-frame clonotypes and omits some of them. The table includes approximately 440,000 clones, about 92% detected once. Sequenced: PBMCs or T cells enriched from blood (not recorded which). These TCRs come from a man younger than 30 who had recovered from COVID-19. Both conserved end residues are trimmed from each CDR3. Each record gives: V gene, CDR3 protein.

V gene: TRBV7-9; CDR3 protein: ASSLEGRQGWDTGELF
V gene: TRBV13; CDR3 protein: ASSKEGQGTYEQY
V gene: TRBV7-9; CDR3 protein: ASSRGAGEETQY
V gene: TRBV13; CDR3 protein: ASSLMEADYGYT
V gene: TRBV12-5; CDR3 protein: ASGLALGSGTGGARTEAF
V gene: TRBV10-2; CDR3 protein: ASSGIGTAGNTIY
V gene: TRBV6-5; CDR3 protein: ATTLSGADIQY
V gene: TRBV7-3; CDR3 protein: ASSSMGLPQETQY
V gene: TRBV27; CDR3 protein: ASSSKKGQGKTGELF
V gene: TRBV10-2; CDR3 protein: ASIWRSRQTHATNEKLF
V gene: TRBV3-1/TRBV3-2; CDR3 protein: ASSQALAGGTGELF
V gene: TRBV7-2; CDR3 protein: ASSLVASGVAVEQF
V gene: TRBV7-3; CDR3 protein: ASSPPGAEAF
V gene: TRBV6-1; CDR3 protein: ASSERQGNYGYT
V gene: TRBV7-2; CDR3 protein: ASSWTQGRTEAF
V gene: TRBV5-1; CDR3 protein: ASSFLGLAGGPRGEQY
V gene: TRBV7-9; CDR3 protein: ASRSGTGDEKLF
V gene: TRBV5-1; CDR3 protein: ASSWGTGGAETQY
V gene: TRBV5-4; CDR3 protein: ASSTRQGQGAEAF
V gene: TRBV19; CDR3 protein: ASSGTEAF
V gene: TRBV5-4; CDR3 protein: ASSLGAGGSYYEQY
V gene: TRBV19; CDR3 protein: ASSDTGIFPYEQY
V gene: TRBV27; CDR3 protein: ASISGLAGAGGELF
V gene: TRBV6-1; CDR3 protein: ASSENGNTEAF
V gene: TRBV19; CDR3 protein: ASSGRDRGLETQY
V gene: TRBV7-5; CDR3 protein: VRSLVCRGTNQPQH
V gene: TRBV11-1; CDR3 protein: ASSFLGTGATEAF
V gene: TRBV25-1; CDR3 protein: ASSERGSSPLH
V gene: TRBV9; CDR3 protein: ASSVGGAGLYEQY
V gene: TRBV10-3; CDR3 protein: AISPGRRAPYTEAF
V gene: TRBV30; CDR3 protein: AWRPNGQGAPHSNQPQH
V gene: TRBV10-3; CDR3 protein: AISELYRDSGNTIY
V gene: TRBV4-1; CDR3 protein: ASSFRGIGEKLF
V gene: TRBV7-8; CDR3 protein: ASSFSPNQPQH
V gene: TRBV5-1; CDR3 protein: ASSQDRMGNTIY
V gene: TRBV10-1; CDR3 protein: ASSGPREAGDKNEQF
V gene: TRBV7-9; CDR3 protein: ASSSRWSEQY
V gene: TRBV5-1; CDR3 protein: ASSLAESGRVSGYT
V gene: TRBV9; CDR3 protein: ASSFGTASGNTIY
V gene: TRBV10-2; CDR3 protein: ASSEVGLAAGEQF
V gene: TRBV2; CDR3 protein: ASSLDRSSSGNTIY
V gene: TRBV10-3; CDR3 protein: AISGTGGQPQH
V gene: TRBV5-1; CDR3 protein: ASRSGGEIYEQY
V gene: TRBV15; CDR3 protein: ATSVRESTDTQY
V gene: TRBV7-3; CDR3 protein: ASSLKQGHEQY
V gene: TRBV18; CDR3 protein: ASSLRQGGRNTIY
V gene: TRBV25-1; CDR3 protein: ASSETGTGTYEQY
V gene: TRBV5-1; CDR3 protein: ASSSSGREETQY
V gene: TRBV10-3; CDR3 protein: AISEYTPSYEQY
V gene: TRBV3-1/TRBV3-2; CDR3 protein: ASTKGASTDTQY
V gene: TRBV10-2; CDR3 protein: ASSEYGQETQY
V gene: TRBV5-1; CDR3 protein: ASSSRGGELEAF
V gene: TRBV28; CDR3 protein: ASTSTLNTEAF
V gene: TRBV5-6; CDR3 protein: ASSLAGLADQNTGELF
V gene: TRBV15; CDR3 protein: ATGLDRGGLNTQY
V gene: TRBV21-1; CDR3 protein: ASRKTKGQLNTEAF